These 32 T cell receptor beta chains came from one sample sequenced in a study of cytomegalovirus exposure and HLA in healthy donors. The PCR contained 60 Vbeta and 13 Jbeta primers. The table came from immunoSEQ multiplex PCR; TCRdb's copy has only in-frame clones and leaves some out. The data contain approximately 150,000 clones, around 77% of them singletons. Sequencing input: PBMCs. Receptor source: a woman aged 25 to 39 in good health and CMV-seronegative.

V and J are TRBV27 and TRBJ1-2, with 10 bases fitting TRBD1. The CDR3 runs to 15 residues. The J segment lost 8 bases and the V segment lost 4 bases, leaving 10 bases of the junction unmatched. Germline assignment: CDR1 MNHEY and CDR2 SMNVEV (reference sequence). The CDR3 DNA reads TGTGCCAGCAGTTCCACGATCGGGACAGGGGACGGCTACACCTTC. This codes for CASSSTIGTGDGYTF.

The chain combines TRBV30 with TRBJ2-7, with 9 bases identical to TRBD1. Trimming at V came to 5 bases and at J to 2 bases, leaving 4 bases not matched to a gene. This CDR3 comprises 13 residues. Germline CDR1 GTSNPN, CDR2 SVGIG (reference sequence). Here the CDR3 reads CAWAGTGPYEQYF. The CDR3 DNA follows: TGTGCCTGGGCCGGGACAGGGCCCTACGAGCAGTACTTC.

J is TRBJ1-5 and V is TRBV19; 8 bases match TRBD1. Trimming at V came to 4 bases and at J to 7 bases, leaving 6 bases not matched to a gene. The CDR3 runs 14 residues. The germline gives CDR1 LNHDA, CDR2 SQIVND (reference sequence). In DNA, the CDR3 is TGTGCCAGTAGTACGACAGGGGTAGGACAGCCCCAGCATTTT. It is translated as CASSTTGVGQPQHF.

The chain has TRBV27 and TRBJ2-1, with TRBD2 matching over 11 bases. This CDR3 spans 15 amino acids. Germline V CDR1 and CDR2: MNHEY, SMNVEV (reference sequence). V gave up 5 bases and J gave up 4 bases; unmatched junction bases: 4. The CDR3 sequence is CASSPLAGVYNEQFF. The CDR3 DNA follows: TGTGCCAGCAGTCCACTAGCGGGGGTATACAATGAGCAGTTCTTC.

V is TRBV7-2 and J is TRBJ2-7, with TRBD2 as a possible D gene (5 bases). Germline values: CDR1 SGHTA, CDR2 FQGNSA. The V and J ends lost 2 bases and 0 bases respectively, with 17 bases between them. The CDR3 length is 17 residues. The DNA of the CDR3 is TGTGCCAGCAGCTTAAGGTCCAGCGGCGAGAGCTCCTACGAGCAGTACTTC. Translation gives CASSLRSSGESSYEQYF.

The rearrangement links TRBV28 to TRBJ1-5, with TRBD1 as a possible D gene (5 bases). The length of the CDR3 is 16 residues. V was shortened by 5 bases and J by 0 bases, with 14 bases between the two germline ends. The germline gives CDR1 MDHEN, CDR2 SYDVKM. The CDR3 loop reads CASSRRQRYSNQPQHF. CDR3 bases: TGTGCCAGCAGTCGAAGACAGAGGTATAGCAATCAGCCCCAGCATTTT.

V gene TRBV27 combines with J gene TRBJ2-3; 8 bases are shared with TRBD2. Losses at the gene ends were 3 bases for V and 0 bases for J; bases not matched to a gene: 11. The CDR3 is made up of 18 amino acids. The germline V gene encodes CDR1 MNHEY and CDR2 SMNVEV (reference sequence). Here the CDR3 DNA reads TGTGCCAGCAGTTTTTCAGCGGGGGCCCTACTGAGCACAGATACGCAGTATTTT. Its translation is CASSFSAGALLSTDTQYF.

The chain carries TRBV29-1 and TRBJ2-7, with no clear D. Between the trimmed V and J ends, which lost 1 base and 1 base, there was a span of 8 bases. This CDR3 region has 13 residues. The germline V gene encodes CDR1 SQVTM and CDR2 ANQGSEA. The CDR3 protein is CSVEVTESYEQYF. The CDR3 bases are TGCAGCGTTGAAGTAACTGAGTCCTACGAGCAGTACTTC.

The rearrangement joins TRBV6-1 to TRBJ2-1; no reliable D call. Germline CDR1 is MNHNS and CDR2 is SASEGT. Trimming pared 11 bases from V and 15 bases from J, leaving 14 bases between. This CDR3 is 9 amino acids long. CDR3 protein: CAAGGSSFF. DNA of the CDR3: TGTGCCGCAGGTGGATCTTCGTTCTTC.

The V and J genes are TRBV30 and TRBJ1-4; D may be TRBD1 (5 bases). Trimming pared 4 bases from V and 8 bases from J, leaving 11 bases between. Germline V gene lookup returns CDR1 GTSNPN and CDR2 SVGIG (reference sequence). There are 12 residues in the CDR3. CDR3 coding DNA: TGTGCCTGGACAGGGCGGGGGGAAAAACTGTTTTTT. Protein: CAWTGRGEKLFF.

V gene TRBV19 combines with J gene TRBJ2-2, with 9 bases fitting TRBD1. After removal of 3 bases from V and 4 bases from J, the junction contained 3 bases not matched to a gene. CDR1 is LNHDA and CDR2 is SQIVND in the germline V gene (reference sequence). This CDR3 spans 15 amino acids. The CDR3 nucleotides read TGTGCCAGTAGTATGGGACAGGGTGGCACCGGGGAGCTGTTTTTT. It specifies CASSMGQGGTGELFF.

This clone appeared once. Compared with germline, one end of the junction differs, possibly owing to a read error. In nucleotides, the CDR3 is TGTGCCAGCAGTTACTCAGGGACAGGGGGCGGTGGCTACCCCTTC. Translating it yields CASSYSGTGGGGYPF. The chain has TRBV6-5 and TRBJ1-2; 12 bases align to TRBD1. The CDR3 covers 15 residues. Germline CDR1 and CDR2: MNHEY and SVGAGI.

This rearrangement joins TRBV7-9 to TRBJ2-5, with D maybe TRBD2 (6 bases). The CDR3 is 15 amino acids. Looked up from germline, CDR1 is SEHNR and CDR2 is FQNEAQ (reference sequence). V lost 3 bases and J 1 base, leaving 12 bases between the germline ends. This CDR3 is CASSFHRGSQETQYF. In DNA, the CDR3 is TGTGCCAGCAGCTTTCATCGGGGGAGCCAAGAGACCCAGTACTTC.

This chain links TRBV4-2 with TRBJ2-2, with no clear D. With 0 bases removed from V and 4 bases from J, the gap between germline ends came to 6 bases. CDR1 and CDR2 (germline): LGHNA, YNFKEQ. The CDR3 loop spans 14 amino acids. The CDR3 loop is CASSQDYGTGELFF. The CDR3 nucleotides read TGTGCCAGCAGCCAAGATTACGGCACCGGGGAGCTGTTTTTT.

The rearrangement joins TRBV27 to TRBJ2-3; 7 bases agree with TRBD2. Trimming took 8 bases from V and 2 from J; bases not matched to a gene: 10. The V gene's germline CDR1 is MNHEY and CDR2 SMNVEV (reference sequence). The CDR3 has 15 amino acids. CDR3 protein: CASRGASGYTDTQYF. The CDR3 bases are TGTGCCAGCCGAGGGGCTAGCGGATACACAGATACGCAGTATTTT.

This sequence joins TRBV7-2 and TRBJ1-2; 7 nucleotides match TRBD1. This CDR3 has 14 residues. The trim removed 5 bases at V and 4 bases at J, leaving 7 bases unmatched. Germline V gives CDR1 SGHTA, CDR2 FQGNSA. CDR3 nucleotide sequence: TGTGCCAGCAGCCCCACCCCAGGGGGCTATGGCTACACCTTC. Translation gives CASSPTPGGYGYTF.

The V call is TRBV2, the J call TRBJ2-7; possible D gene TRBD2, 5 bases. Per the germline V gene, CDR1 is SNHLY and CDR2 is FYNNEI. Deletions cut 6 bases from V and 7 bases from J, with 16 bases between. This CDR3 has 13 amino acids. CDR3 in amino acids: CASRATVDLEQYF. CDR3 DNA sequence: TGTGCCAGCAGGGCCACAGTGGACTTGGAGCAGTACTTC.

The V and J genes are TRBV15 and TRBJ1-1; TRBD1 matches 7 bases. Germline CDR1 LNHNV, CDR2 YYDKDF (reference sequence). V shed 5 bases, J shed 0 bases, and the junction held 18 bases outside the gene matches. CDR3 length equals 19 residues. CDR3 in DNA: TGTGCCACCAGCTCCTATACAGGGGACCTAACGAAAATGAACACTGAAGCTTTCTTT. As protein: CATSSYTGDLTKMNTEAFF.

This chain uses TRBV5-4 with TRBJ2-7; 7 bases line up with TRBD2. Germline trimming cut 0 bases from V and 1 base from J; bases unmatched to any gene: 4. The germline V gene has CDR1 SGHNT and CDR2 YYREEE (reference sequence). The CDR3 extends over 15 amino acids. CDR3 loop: CASSLEGTKSYEQYF. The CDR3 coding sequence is TGTGCCAGCAGCTTGGAGGGGACTAAATCCTACGAGCAGTACTTC.

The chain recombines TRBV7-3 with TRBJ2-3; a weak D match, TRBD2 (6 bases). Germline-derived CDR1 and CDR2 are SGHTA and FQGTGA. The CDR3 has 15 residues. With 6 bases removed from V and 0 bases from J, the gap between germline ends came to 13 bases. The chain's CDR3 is CASSYRGISTDTQYF. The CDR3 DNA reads TGTGCCAGCAGTTACCGGGGGATCAGCACAGATACGCAGTATTTT.

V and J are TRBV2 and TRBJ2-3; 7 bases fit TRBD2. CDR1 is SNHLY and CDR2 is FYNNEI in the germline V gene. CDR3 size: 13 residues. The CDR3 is CAGGPVGTDTQYF. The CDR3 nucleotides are TGTGCGGGAGGGCCGGTTGGGACAGATACGCAGTATTTT.

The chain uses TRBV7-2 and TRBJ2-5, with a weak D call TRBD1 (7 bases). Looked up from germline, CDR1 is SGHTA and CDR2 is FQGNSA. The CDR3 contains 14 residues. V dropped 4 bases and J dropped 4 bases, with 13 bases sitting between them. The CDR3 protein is CASSSQGGRETQYF. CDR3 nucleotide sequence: TGTGCCAGCAGCTCCCAGGGGGGTCGAGAGACCCAGTACTTC.

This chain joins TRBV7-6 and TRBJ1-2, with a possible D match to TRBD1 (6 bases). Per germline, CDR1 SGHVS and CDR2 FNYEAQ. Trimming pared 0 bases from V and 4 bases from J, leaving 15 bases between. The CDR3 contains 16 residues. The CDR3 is CASSLAGGGRTYGYTF. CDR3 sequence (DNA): TGTGCCAGCAGCTTAGCCGGGGGGGGGCGCACCTATGGCTACACCTTC.

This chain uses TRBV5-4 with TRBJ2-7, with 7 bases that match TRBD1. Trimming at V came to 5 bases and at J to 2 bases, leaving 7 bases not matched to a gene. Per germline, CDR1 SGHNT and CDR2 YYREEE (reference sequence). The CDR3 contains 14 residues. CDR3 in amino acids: CASSSPGQTYEQYF. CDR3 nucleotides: TGTGCCAGCAGTAGTCCGGGACAGACCTACGAGCAGTACTTC.

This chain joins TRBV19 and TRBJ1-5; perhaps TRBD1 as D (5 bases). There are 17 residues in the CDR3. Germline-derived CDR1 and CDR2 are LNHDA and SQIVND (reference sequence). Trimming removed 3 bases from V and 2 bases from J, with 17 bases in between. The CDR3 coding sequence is TGTGCCAGTAGTATTGATTCAGGGTTTGGTGGCAATCAGCCCCAGCATTTT. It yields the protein CASSIDSGFGGNQPQHF. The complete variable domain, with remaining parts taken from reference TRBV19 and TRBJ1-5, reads DGGITQSPKYLFRKEGQNVTLSCEQNLNHDAMYWYRQDPGQGLRLIYYSQIVNDFQKGDIAEGYSVSREKKESFPLTVTSAQKNPTAFYLCASSIDSGFGGNQPQHFGDGTRLSIL.

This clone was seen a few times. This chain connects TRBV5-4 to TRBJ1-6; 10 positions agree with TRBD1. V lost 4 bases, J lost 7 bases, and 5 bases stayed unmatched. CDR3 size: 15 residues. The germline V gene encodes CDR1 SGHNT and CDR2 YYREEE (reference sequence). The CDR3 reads CASSQRTGGNSPLHF. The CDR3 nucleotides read TGTGCCAGCAGCCAGAGGACAGGGGGGAATTCACCCCTCCACTTT.

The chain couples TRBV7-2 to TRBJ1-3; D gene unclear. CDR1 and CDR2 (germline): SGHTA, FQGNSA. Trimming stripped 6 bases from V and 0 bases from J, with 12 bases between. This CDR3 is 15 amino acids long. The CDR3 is CASRQPGTSGNTIYF. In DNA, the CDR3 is TGTGCCAGCAGACAACCAGGAACCTCTGGAAACACCATATATTTT.

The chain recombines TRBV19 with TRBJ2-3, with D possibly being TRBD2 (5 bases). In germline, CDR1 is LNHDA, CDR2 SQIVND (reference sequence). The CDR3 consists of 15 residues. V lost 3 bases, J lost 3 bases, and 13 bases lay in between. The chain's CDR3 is CASSIAGFETDTQYF. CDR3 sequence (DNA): TGTGCCAGTAGTATTGCGGGTTTTGAGACAGATACGCAGTATTTT.

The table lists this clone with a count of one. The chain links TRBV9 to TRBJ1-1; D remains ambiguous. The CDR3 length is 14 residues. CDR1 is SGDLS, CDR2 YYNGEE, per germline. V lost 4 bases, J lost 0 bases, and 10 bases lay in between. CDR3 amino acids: CASSPAGVNTEAFF. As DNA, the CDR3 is TGTGCCAGCAGCCCCGCGGGAGTGAACACTGAAGCTTTCTTT.

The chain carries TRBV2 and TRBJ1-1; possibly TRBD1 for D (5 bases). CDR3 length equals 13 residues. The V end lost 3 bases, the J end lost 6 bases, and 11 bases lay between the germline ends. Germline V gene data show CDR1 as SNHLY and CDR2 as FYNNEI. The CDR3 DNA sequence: TGTGCCAGCAGTGAGGGGGGAGGGCCTGAAGCTTTCTTT. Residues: CASSEGGGPEAFF.

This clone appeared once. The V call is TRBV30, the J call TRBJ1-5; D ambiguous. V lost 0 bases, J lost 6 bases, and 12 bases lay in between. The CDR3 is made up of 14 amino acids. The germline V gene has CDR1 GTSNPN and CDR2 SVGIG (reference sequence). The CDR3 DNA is TGTGCCTGGAGTGTAAGAGAGTACGCTCAGCCCCAGCATTTT. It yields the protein CAWSVREYAQPQHF.

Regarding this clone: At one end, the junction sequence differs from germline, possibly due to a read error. CDR3 sequence reads: CASSLGPGLHF. CDR3 coding DNA: TGTGCCAGCAGCTTGGGACCGGGTTTGCACTTC. J is TRBJ2-7 and V is TRBV5-6, with unresolved D. The germline V gene encodes CDR1 SGHDT and CDR2 YYEEEE. The CDR3 spans 11 residues.